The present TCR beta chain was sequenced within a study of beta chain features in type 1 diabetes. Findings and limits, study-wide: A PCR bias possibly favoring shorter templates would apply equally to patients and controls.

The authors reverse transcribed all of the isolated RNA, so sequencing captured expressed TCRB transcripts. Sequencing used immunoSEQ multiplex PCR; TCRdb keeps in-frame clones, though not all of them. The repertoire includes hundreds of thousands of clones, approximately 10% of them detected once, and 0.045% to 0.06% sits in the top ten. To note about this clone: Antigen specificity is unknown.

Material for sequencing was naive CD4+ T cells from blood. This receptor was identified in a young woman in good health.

CDR3 sequence: CASSQNRDIQYF. The CDR3 region has the DNA TGTGCCAGCAGCCAAAACAGGGACATTCAGTACTTC. The V and J genes are TRBV5-4 and TRBJ2-4; the D gene is possibly TRBD1 (6 bases). Per germline, CDR1 SGHNT and CDR2 YYREEE (reference sequence). The length of the CDR3 is 12 residues. The V gene lost 4 bases and the J gene lost 8 bases, with 10 bases spanning the gap.